This TCR beta chain is from a study of T cells in localized non-small cell lung cancer. In its sample, this clone was seen a few times. Its target is not known. V lost 4 bases and J lost 8; bases outside the gene matches: 13. Germline loops: CDR1 GTSNPN, CDR2 SVGIG (reference sequence). The CDR3 covers 14 residues. Libraries were prepared by immunoSEQ multiplex PCR; TCRdb keeps only in-frame clonotypes and omits some of them. The table shows approximately 5,400 clones, with about a third occurring only once. The study, taken as a whole, reports: In adjacent lung, a median roughly 57 of the top 100 tumor clones were found.

The chain links TRBV30 to TRBJ1-2, with TRBD1 matching over 7 bases. The sample consisted of lung tumor tissue, taken before any cancer treatment. The source is a male donor aged 60 or older with stage I squamous cell lung carcinoma. CDR3 sequence (DNA): TGTGCCTGGACCTTAAACCGGGACAGCGGAGGCTACACCTTC. Its translation is CAWTLNRDSGGYTF.